This T cell receptor (beta chain) was recovered during a study of identical twins. Study-wide points: Zero-insertion analyses were open to partial confounding by invariant MAIT and iNKT cells. Out-of-frame alpha sequences common to twins exhibited an excess of low generation probability.

A single record per CDR3 protein comes from TCRdb applying MiXCR to the 5' RACE reads. The data contain 450,000 or so distinct CDR3 sequences, about 14% of them singletons. About this clonotype itself: Its antigen is as yet unknown.

The CDR3 has 15 amino acids. Germline values: CDR1 LGHNT, CDR2 FRNRAP. Trimming cost V 7 bases and J 4 bases; bases outside gene matches: 5. The sample was also linked to a second study, of yellow fever vaccine responses in identical twins.

The clonotype was recovered from a woman under 30 in good health. The material sequenced was CD4+ T cells sorted from blood. The chain carries TRBV12-5 and TRBJ2-5; 14 nucleotides match TRBD2. In DNA form, the CDR3 reads TGTGCTAGTGCCTCGACTAGCGGGAGGGGAGAGACCCAGTACTTC. It translates to CASASTSGRGETQYF.